The rows below give T cell receptor beta chains drawn from one sample of a study of OX40 agonist ivuxolimab in advanced cancers. The method was immunoSEQ multiplex PCR; TCRdb's version includes in-frame clones alone and lacks a portion of them. Of about 50,000 clones in the sample, around 74% are singletons; the top ten hold about 1.9%. Here the sequenced sample was CD4+ or CD8+ T cells sorted from blood, taken in a trial of the OX40 agonist ivuxolimab. These receptors were collected from an adult with an advanced solid tumor such as melanoma, head and neck, liver or kidney cancer. CDR3s include the opening cysteine and the closing phenylalanine or tryptophan. D genes are given only for firm matches. Rows may omit the clone size; those that give it use once, few, many or a size class.

TRBV11-2	-	TRBJ2-1	TRBD1	CASSLTGSIFF
TRBV15	-	TRBJ1-3	-	CATSRDPYSGNTIYF
TRBV30	-	TRBJ2-2	-	CAWSMQANTGELFF
TRBV6-5	-	TRBJ2-3	-	CASSYVGSNTDTQYF
TRBV20-1	-	TRBJ2-1	-	CSARFYNEQFF
TRBV6-1	-	TRBJ2-3	-	CASSEQGTDTQYF
TRBV4-3	-	TRBJ2-1	TRBD2	CASSPTSGRSNEQFF
TRBV5-4	-	TRBJ2-3	TRBD2	CASSLGGLAGGPSSDTQYF
TRBV5-4	-	TRBJ1-4	TRBD1	CASSQWDRGEKLFF
TRBV6-4	few	TRBJ1-6	-	CASRAGSNSPLHF
TRBV19	-	TRBJ2-1	TRBD2	CASSPDDSGRLNEQFF
TRBV7-9	-	TRBJ2-3	-	CASTPLGTAGGGDTQYF
TRBV30	-	-	-	CAWSVMAESQPQYF
TRBV18	-	TRBJ2-6	-	CASSRRETANVLTF
TRBV6-6	-	TRBJ1-4	-	CASRRGVATNEKLFF
TRBV27	once	TRBJ2-7	TRBD2	CASSMVSGRGEQYF
TRBV10-3	few	TRBJ2-1	-	CAISEPTGLAGVNEQFF
TRBV6-5	-	TRBJ1-1	-	CASSALVTNTEAFF
TRBV7-9	-	TRBJ1-2	-	CASSLFGRVDYGYTF
TRBV2	few	TRBJ1-2	-	CASILNRQVVYGYTF
TRBV9	-	TRBJ1-1	-	CASSVSWNTEAFF
TRBV5-4	-	TRBJ2-3	TRBD2	CASSMLLAGGTDTQYF
TRBV11-2	-	TRBJ2-3	TRBD2	CASSSPGLAANTQYF
TRBV2	-	TRBJ1-5	-	CASSEGTSNQPQHF
TRBV2	once	TRBJ2-3	TRBD2	CASSNSGRTDTQYF
TRBV18	few	TRBJ2-7	-	CASSARGEQYF
TRBV18	once	TRBJ2-6	TRBD1	CASSSNRGRAGANVLTF
TRBV6-5	-	TRBJ1-1	TRBD1	CASSRGPNTEAFF
TRBV7-3	once	TRBJ2-2	-	CASSLSVSGELFF
TRBV2	-	TRBJ1-5	-	CASSRDSNQPQHF
TRBV7-9	-	TRBJ2-1	TRBD2	CASSHPTSGSNRAYNEQFF
TRBV5-1	-	TRBJ1-2	-	CASSLGAGGEGYTF
TRBV19	-	TRBJ2-3	-	CASIGMVTDTQYF
TRBV9	-	TRBJ2-5	-	CASGNREETQYF
TRBV7-2	-	TRBJ1-6	-	CASSLVLSAGPLNSPLHF
TRBV7-3	-	TRBJ2-1	TRBD2	CASSLTRTSFEQFF
TRBV6-1	-	TRBJ2-1	TRBD1	CASSEGTGTYNEQFF
TRBV4-3	-	TRBJ1-1	-	CASSQDEGSYTEAFF
TRBV5-1	-	TRBJ2-7	-	CASSPSALVGREQYF
TRBV5-8	-	TRBJ1-1	TRBD1	CASSLDRGTTEAFF
TRBV5-5	once	TRBJ2-7	-	CASSFSALGEQYF
TRBV7-3	-	TRBJ1-6	-	CASSPGPASTNSPLHF
TRBV9	-	TRBJ2-1	TRBD2	CASSVEASGTINEQFF
TRBV9	-	TRBJ1-3	TRBD1	CASSPGTGADTIYF
TRBV30	-	TRBJ2-3	-	CAWSYRERTDTQYF
TRBV10-3	-	TRBJ1-1	-	CAISVGTEAFF
TRBV4-3	-	TRBJ1-4	-	CASSQDLRGPNEKLFF
TRBV6-5	-	TRBJ1-2	-	CASSYSRGWGGYTF
TRBV6-5	-	TRBJ2-7	-	CASRLQTGYAYEQYF
TRBV18	few	TRBJ1-2	-	CASSPTADSYGYTF